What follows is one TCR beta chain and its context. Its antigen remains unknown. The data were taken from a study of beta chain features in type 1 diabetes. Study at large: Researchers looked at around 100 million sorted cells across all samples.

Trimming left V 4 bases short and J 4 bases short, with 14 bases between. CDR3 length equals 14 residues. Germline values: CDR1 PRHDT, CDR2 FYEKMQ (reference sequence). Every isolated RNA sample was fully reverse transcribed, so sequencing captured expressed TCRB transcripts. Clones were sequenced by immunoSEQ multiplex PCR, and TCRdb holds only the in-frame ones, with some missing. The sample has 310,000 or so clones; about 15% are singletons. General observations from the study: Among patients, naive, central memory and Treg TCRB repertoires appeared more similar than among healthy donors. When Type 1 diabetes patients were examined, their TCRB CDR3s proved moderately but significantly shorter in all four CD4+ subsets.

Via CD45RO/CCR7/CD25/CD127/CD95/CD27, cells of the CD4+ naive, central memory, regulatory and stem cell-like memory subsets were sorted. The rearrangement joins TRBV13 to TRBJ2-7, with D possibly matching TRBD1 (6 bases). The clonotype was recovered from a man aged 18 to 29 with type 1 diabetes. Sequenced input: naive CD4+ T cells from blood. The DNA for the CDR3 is TGTGCCAGCAGCTCGACTCCCAGGGGATACGAGCAGTACTTC. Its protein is CASSSTPRGYEQYF.